This T cell receptor (beta chain) comes out of a study of T-cell memory formation after mild COVID-19. Notes on the study in general: Chiefly within CM and EM were the contracting CD4+ clones; CD8+ ones were within EMRA.

The germline V gene encodes CDR1 MNHEY and CDR2 SMNVEV (reference sequence). The CDR3 is 15 amino acids. Between the trimmed V and J ends, which lost 0 bases and 5 bases, there was a span of 12 bases. In the case of this clonotype: Its antigen is as yet unknown.

MiXCR, run by TCRdb on the 5' RACE reads, gives a single entry per CDR3 protein. The sample has fewer than 95,000 distinct CDR3 sequences; roughly 16% are singletons. J is TRBJ2-3 and V is TRBV27; D may be TRBD2 (6 bases). The sample consisted of PBMCs or a T cell subset sorted from them (not recorded which). The clonotype originates from a man aged 18 to 30 who had mild COVID-19 (a few samples of this study predate the infection). Cell type and time point are not known. Here the CDR3 reads CASSLSAGTGDTQYF. For the CDR3, the DNA is TGTGCCAGCAGTTTATCCGCGGGGACCGGAGATACGCAGTATTTT.